The clone carrying this T cell receptor (beta chain) has only a few counts. The record originates from a study of naive and memory T cell subsets. The SP2 primer and nested alpha and beta constant region primers amplified ligated cDNA in four rounds. TCRdb processed the UMI-ligation and nested PCR reads anew with MiXCR; each CDR3 protein has one entry. This table has approximately 30,000 distinct CDR3 sequences, roughly 5.2% appearing once. V shed 0 bases and J shed 4 bases, with 10 bases lying between them. Germline values: CDR1 SGHDT, CDR2 YYEEEE. This CDR3 spans 14 amino acids. An oligonucleotide containing a UMI was ligated to the 3' end of TCR cDNA. Reverse transcription used DNase-treated unsorted total RNA, aiming for roughly 1 to 1,100 ng.

Sample: blood. The chain carries TRBV5-6 and TRBJ1-2; D is possibly TRBD1 (6 bases). The source of this sequence is an adult in good health. CDR3 residues: CASSLDRVTYGYTF. CDR3 bases: TGTGCCAGCAGCTTGGACAGGGTAACCTATGGCTACACCTTC.